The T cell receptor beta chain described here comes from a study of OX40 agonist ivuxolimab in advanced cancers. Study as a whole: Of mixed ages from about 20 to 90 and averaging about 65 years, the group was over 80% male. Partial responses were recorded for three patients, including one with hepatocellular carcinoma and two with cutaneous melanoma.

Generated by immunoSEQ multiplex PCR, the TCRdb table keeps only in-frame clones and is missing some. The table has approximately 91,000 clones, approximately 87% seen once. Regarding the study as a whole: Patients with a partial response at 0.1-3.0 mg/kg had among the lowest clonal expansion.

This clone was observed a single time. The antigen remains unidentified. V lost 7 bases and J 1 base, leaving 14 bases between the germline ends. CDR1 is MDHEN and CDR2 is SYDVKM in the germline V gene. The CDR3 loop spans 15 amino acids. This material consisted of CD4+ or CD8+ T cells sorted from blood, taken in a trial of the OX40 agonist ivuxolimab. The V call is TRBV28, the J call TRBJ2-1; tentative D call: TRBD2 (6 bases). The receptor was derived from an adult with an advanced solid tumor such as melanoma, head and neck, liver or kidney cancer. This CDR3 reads CASTTGGVSYNEQFF. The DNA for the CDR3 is TGTGCCAGCACAACCGGAGGGGTTTCCTACAATGAGCAGTTCTTC.